This T cell receptor beta chain came from a study of blood T cell repertoires in COVID-19. The length of the CDR3 is 14 residues. Germline assignment: CDR1 LNHDA and CDR2 SQIVND (reference sequence). The V end lost 3 bases, the J end lost 0 bases, and 8 bases lay between the germline ends. Per the authors' pipeline: Estimation of nucleated cell counts relied on the amplification of reference gene primers. Profiling relied on immunoSEQ multiplex PCR, and the TCRdb table lists in-frame clones only, not all of them. V and J calls and clone size come straight from that table; D and trimming were deduced from the DNA. The repertoire holds 200,000 to 250,000 clones, about 84% seen once, with about 12% in the top ten.

The sequence derives from a man at least 80 years old with acute or convalescent COVID-19. The sequenced material came from peripheral blood. The chain links TRBV19 to TRBJ1-2, with a tentative D call TRBD1 (5 bases). The CDR3 loop is CASSIWGSNYGYTF. CDR3 sequence (DNA): TGTGCCAGTAGTATCTGGGGCTCTAACTATGGCTACACCTTC.